This TCR beta chain originates from a study of memory B cells and T cells in multiple sclerosis. Study-wide results and limits: Compartments had unequal clone-set sizes, affecting shared clonotype counts.

Germline CDR1 and CDR2: MNHNS and SASEGT. This CDR3 has 18 amino acids. Between the trimmed V and J ends, which lost 4 bases and 0 bases, there was a span of 19 bases. Note on this clone: What it recognizes is unknown.

TCRdb's table, derived via immunoSEQ multiplex PCR, lists solely in-frame clones and lacks some. The data hold over 35,000 clones, with over 70% observed a single time. Stimulus-free culture yielded autoproliferating CFSE-dim and non-proliferating CFSE-high T cells, each sequenced separately. Pooled replicate wells came from 5x10^7 CFSE-labeled PBMCs cultured less than 9 days without stimulus. Without exogenous stimuli, 0.4 to 0.6 uM CFSE-labeled PBMCs were cultured serum-free. The source is a human donor with multiple sclerosis. The sequenced sample was PBMCs from blood kept in culture. V gene TRBV6-1 combines with J gene TRBJ1-3; D unresolved. CDR3 residues: CASSVGLALSSSGNTIYF. CDR3 DNA: TGTGCCAGCAGTGTGGGTTTGGCTCTCAGTAGCTCTGGAAACACCATATATTTT.